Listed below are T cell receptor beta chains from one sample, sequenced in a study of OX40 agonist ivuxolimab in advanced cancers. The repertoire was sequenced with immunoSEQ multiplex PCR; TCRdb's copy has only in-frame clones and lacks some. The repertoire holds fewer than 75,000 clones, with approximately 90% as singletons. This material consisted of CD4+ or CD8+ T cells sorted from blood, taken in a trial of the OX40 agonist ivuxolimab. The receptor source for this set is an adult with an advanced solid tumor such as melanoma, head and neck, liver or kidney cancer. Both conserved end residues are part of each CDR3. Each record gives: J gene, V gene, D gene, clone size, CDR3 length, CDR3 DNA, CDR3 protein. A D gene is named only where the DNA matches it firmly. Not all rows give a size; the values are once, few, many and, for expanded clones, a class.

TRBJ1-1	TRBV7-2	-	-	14	TGTGCCAGCAGCTTTTCCGGGGGGAACACTGAAGCTTTCTTT	CASSFSGGNTEAFF
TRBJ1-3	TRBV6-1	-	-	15	TGTGCCAGCAGTGAAACAGGGAATCCTGGAAACACCATATATTTT	CASSETGNPGNTIYF
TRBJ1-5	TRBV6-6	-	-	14	TGTGCCAGCAGAGGTGGGCAGCTCAATCAGCCCCAGCATTTT	CASRGGQLNQPQHF
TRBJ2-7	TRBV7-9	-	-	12	TGTGCCACCGGGGCCCTAACCTACGAGCAGTACTTC	CATGALTYEQYF
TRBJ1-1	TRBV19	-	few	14	TGTGCCAGTAGTATGGCGGGGACCCTTCCTGAAGCTTTCTTT	CASSMAGTLPEAFF
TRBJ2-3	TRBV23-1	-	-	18	TGCGCCAGCATTCAACAGGGCCCTACAGGGTCTAGCACAGATACGCAGTATTTT	CASIQQGPTGSSTDTQYF
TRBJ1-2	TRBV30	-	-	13	TGTGCCTGGAGTGTTCAACCCGACTATGGCTACACCTTC	CAWSVQPDYGYTF
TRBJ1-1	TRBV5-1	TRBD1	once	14	TGCGCCAGCCGGACAGGCGCTATGAACACTGAAGCTTTCTTT	CASRTGAMNTEAFF
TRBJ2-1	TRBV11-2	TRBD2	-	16	TGTGCCAGCAGCTTAATTGCCGCCGGGGGGTACAATGAGCAGTTCTTC	CASSLIAAGGYNEQFF
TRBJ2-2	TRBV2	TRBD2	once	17	TGTGCCAGCAGTGTAAGGTTAGCGGGGCTGAACACCGGGGAGCTGTTTTTT	CASSVRLAGLNTGELFF
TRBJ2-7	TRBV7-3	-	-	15	TGTGCCAGCAGCTTAGGGGAGGCAGGGCCCGACGAGCAGTACTTC	CASSLGEAGPDEQYF
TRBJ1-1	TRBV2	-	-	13	TGTGCCAGCAGTGACAGGGAGAACACTGAAGCTTTCTTT	CASSDRENTEAFF
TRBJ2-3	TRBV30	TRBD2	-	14	TGTGCCGCGAGGCTAGCGGAATCCACAGATACGCAGTATTTT	CAARLAESTDTQYF
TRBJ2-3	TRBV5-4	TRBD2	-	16	TGTGCCAGCAGCTTCCGTAGCACGGGAGGAGCAGATACGCAGTATTTT	CASSFRSTGGADTQYF
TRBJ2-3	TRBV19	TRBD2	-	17	TGTGCCAGTAGTATAGGGGACCCACTAGCGGGAGCGGATACGCAGTATTTT	CASSIGDPLAGADTQYF
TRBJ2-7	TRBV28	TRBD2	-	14	TGTGCCAGCAGTTTTACTGGCGGGAGATGGGAGCAGTACTTC	CASSFTGGRWEQYF
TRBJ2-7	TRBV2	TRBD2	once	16	TGTGCCAGCAGCCCTTCACTAGCGGGAGGGTCCTACGAGCAGTACTTC	CASSPSLAGGSYEQYF
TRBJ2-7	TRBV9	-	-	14	TGTGCCAGCAGCGCGTGGGATGAGAGAGGCGAGCAGTACTTC	CASSAWDERGEQYF
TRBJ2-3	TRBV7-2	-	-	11	TGTGCCAGCAGCTTAATAGATACGCAGTATTTT	CASSLIDTQYF
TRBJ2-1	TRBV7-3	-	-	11	TGTGCCAGCAGCTCCCATAATGAGCAGTTCTTC	CASSSHNEQFF
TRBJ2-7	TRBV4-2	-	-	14	TGTGCCAGCAGCCAAGACATCGCCCGCTACGAGCAGTACTTC	CASSQDIARYEQYF
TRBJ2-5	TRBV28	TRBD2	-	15	TGTGCCAGCAGTACGACTAGCGGGACACAAGAGACCCAGTACTTC	CASSTTSGTQETQYF
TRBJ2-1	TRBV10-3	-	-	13	TGTGCCATCAGTTCTTTTCAACGGGATGAGCAGTTCTTC	CAISSFQRDEQFF
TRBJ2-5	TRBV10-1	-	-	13	TGCGCCAGCAGTGAATCAGGGGCAGAGACCCAGTACTTC	CASSESGAETQYF
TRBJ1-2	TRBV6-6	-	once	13	TGTGCCAGCAGTTACGAGACAGACTATGGCTACACCTTC	CASSYETDYGYTF
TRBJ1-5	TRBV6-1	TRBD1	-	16	TGTGCCAGCAGTGAATCCCGACAGGGGTTGAGTCAGCCCCAGCATTTT	CASSESRQGLSQPQHF
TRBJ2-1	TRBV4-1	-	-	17	TGCGCCAGCAGCCAAACTGCTAGCTCTCTCTCCTACAATGAGCAGTTCTTC	CASSQTASSLSYNEQFF
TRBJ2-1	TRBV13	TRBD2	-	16	TGTGCCAGCACCAGAGCGGGAGATCCTTATAAGAATGAGCAGTTCTTC	CASTRAGDPYKNEQFF
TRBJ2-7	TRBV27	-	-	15	TGTGCCAGCAGTCAAATGGGGTGGAGAAACTACGAGCAGTACTTC	CASSQMGWRNYEQYF
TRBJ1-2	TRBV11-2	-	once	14	TGTGCCAGCAGCCCCTCTGGACAGATCTATGGCTACACCTTC	CASSPSGQIYGYTF
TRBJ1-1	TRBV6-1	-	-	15	TGTGCCAGCAGTGAAGTAAGGGCTAGGTACACTGAAGCTTTCTTT	CASSEVRARYTEAFF
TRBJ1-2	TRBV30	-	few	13	TGTGCCTGGAGCCCGGGACGGAACTATGGCTACACCTTC	CAWSPGRNYGYTF
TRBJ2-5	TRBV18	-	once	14	TGTGCCAGCTCACCACAGGGACTGCAAGAGACCCAGTACTTC	CASSPQGLQETQYF
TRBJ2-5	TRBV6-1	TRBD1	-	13	TGTGCCAGCAGTTGGGACAGGGGCGAGACCCAGTACTTC	CASSWDRGETQYF
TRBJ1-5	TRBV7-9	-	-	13	TGTGCCAGCAGCTTAAACCCAGATCAGCCCCAGCATTTT	CASSLNPDQPQHF
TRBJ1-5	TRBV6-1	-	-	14	TGTGCCACCACCCCGGTGGGGGGCGATCAGCCCCAGCATTTT	CATTPVGGDQPQHF
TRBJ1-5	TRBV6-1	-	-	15	TGTGCCAGCAGTGGAAAATTCGGGGATAATCAGCCCCAGCATTTT	CASSGKFGDNQPQHF
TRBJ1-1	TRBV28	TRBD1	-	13	TGTGCCAGCAGAACGACAGGGGAAACTGAAGCTTTCTTT	CASRTTGETEAFF
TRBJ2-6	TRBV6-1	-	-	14	TGTGCCACCTTAAGGTTCTCTGGGGCCAACGTCCTGACTTTC	CATLRFSGANVLTF
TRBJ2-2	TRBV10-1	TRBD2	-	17	TGCGCCAGCAGAATAGGAATGAGGGAGGGAGTCACCGGGGAGCTGTTTTTT	CASRIGMREGVTGELFF
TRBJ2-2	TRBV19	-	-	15	TGTGCCAGTAGTAGGGGCAGCTCAGGGACCGGGGAGCTGTTTTTT	CASSRGSSGTGELFF
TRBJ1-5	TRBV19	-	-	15	TGTGCCAGTAGTATAGTATCCAGCTTAAATCAGCCCCAGCATTTT	CASSIVSSLNQPQHF
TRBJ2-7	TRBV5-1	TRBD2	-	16	TGCGCCAGCAGCCAGGGACTAGCGGGAGGCGGGTACGAGCAGTACTTC	CASSQGLAGGGYEQYF
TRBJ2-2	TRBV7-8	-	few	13	TGTGCCAGCAGCTCGGGGAGCACCGGGGAGCTGTTTTTT	CASSSGSTGELFF
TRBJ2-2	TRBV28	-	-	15	TGTGCCAGCACTACTTTAGGGGTCGACACCGGGGAGCTGTTTTTT	CASTTLGVDTGELFF
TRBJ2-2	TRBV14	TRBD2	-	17	TGTGCCAGCAGCTTACGGACTAGCGAAAACTGGGGCGGGGAGCTGTTTTTT	CASSLRTSENWGGELFF
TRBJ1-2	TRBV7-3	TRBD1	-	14	TGTGCCAGCAGCCACGGGACAGGGGGCACTGGCTACACCTTC	CASSHGTGGTGYTF
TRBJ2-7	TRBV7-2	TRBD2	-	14	TGTGCCAGCAGCTCCAAGGTAGCGGGATACGAGCAGTACTTC	CASSSKVAGYEQYF
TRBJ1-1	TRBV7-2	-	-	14	TGTGCCAGCTCTAGGGAGGGGTCGAGCACTGAAGCTTTCTTT	CASSREGSSTEAFF
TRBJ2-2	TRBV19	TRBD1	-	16	TGTGCCAGTAGTGCCCGACAGGGGCGGTGGTCCGGGGAGCTGTTTTTT	CASSARQGRWSGELFF
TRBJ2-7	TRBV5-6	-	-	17	TGTGCCAGCAGCTACCGGCGGCGGGCAGCCGAACGCTACGAGCAGTACTTC	CASSYRRRAAERYEQYF
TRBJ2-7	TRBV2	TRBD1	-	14	TGTGCCACCCGCCGGACAGGGGAGACCTACGAGCAGTACTTC	CATRRTGETYEQYF
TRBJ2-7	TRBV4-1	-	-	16	TGCGCCAGCAGCGCAAGGCCGGGGGCCAACTCCTACGAGCAGTACTTC	CASSARPGANSYEQYF
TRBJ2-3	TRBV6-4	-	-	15	TGTGCCAGCACTAAGGTGGATGGGGATACAGATACGCAGTATTTT	CASTKVDGDTDTQYF
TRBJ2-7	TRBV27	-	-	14	TGTGCCAGCAGTTTCACAGGACGCTCCTACGAGCAGTACTTC	CASSFTGRSYEQYF
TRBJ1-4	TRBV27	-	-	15	TGTGCCAGCAGTGGAAGGGTCCGTGGTATGTCGAAACTGTTTTTT	CASSGRVRGMSKLFF
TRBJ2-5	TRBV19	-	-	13	TGTGCCAGTAGTATTTTAGGGGAAGAGACCCAGTACTTC	CASSILGEETQYF
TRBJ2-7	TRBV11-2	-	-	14	TGTGCCAGCAGCTTAATGGTACAGAGCTACGAGCAGTACTTC	CASSLMVQSYEQYF
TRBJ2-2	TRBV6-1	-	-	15	TGTGCCAGCAGTGAAAGTCGAGGTGAAACCGGGGAGCTGTTTTTT	CASSESRGETGELFF